This is a list of T cell receptor beta chains from one sample in a study of blood T cells in healthy people across ages. TCRdb itself ran the 5' RACE reads through MiXCR, one entry per CDR3 protein. The sample lists some 710,000 distinct CDR3 sequences; over 20% were seen once. The sequenced sample was blood. Every receptor here comes from a man aged 65 to 85 in good health. The CDR3 runs from the conserved cysteine through the conserved F or W. D genes are given only for firm matches. Clone size is given for some rows only: seen once, a few or many times, or a class if the clone is expanded.

j_call	clone_size	d_call	v_call	cdr3_aa	cdr3_nt
TRBJ2-1	NA	TRBD2	TRBV14	CASSQRLGGGLNNEQFF	TGTGCCAGCAGCCAACGATTGGGCGGGGGGTTAAACAATGAGCAGTTCTTC
TRBJ2-1	NA	TRBD2	TRBV20-1	CSARDRASGDNEQFF	TGCAGTGCTAGAGATAGGGCTAGCGGAGACAATGAGCAGTTCTTC
TRBJ2-5	NA	NA	TRBV12-3/TRBV12-4	CASSDSARETQYF	TGTGCCAGCAGCGACTCAGCGCGGGAGACCCAGTACTTC
TRBJ2-5	NA	TRBD1	TRBV6-2/TRBV6-3	CASSTPDRGGETQYF	TGTGCCAGCAGTACCCCCGACAGGGGCGGGGAGACCCAGTACTTC
TRBJ2-1	NA	TRBD2	TRBV3-1	CASSQGTSGGTEQFF	TGTGCCAGCAGCCAAGGGACTAGCGGGGGGACCGAGCAGTTCTTC
TRBJ2-5	few	NA	TRBV19	CASSSTLREETQYF	TGTGCCAGTAGTTCGACGCTCCGCGAAGAGACCCAGTACTTC
TRBJ2-2	NA	NA	TRBV3-1	CASSQRPAPNTGELFF	TGTGCCAGCAGCCAACGTCCAGCGCCGAACACCGGGGAGCTGTTTTTT
TRBJ2-1	few	NA	TRBV4-1	CASSHGYSHSYNEQFF	TGCGCCAGCAGCCACGGGTATAGTCACTCCTACAATGAGCAGTTCTTC
TRBJ2-5	few	NA	TRBV6-5	CASSYSVRSGGTQYF	TGTGCCAGCAGTTACTCGGTCAGGTCAGGTGGGACCCAGTACTTC
TRBJ2-7	NA	NA	TRBV7-9	CASSSLREGVFSYEQYF	TGTGCCAGCAGCTCATTGAGAGAGGGTGTTTTCTCCTACGAGCAGTACTTC
TRBJ2-5	NA	NA	TRBV5-1	CASSLRGYSQETQYF	TGCGCCAGCAGCTTGCGGGGCTACTCACAAGAGACCCAGTACTTC
TRBJ1-4	NA	NA	TRBV28	CASNRELGEKLFF	TGTGCCAGCAACAGGGAGCTTGGGGAAAAACTGTTTTTT
TRBJ1-1	many	TRBD1	TRBV7-9	CASSLGDRLNTEAFF	TGTGCCAGCAGCTTAGGGGACAGACTGAACACTGAAGCTTTCTTT
TRBJ1-2	few	NA	TRBV12-3/TRBV12-4	CASTFLNYGYTF	TGTGCCAGCACGTTTCTAAACTATGGCTACACCTTC
TRBJ1-1	once	NA	TRBV12-3/TRBV12-4	CTSSYGANTEAFF	TGTACCAGCAGTTACGGGGCGAACACTGAAGCTTTCTTT
TRBJ1-5	NA	NA	TRBV5-5	CASSLPGDQPQHF	TGTGCCAGCAGCTTGCCAGGAGATCAGCCCCAGCATTTT
TRBJ2-5	many	TRBD1	TRBV5-1	CASRTGASQETQYF	TGCGCCAGCAGGACAGGGGCCTCCCAAGAGACCCAGTACTTC
TRBJ2-7	few	NA	TRBV28	CASSSLSGVNYEQYF	TGTGCCAGCAGTTCCCTTTCCGGGGTCAACTACGAGCAGTACTTC
TRBJ2-1	few	TRBD2	TRBV7-9	CASSQTSGALLARNEQFF	TGTGCCAGCAGCCAGACTAGCGGGGCCCTCCTTGCGAGGAATGAGCAGTTCTTC
TRBJ2-1	NA	TRBD2	TRBV2	CASSDVTSGANEQFF	TGTGCCAGCAGTGATGTGACTAGCGGAGCCAATGAGCAGTTCTTC
TRBJ2-7	many	TRBD2	TRBV27	CASSSRLAGGYEQYF	TGTGCCAGCAGTTCCCGACTAGCGGGGGGGTACGAGCAGTACTTC
TRBJ2-5	NA	NA	TRBV10-1	CASSEYRKETQYF	TGCGCCAGCAGTGAGTACAGGAAAGAGACCCAGTACTTC
TRBJ2-3	NA	TRBD2	TRBV6-5	CASRYRTSGRSTDTQYF	TGTGCCAGCAGGTACCGGACTAGCGGGCGAAGCACGGATACGCAGTATTTT
TRBJ2-3	few	TRBD2	TRBV10-3	CAIRLAGGQDTQYF	TGTGCCATCAGACTAGCGGGAGGGCAGGATACGCAGTATTTT
TRBJ2-6	NA	NA	TRBV28	CASSSWSISSGANVLTF	TGTGCCAGCAGTTCGTGGTCGATCTCCTCTGGGGCCAACGTCCTGACTTTC
TRBJ2-5	few	TRBD2	TRBV28	CASSFQGLAGKTQYF	TGTGCCAGCAGTTTCCAGGGACTAGCGGGGAAGACCCAGTACTTC
TRBJ1-1	few	NA	TRBV9	CAGSAMDSEAFF	TGTGCCGGCAGCGCCATGGACAGTGAAGCTTTCTTT
TRBJ2-1	few	NA	TRBV24-1	CATSEDSFYNEQFF	TGTGCCACCAGTGAAGACAGTTTCTACAATGAGCAGTTCTTC
TRBJ1-2	many	NA	TRBV5-1	CASSFGEINYGYTF	TGCGCCAGCAGCTTTGGGGAGATTAACTATGGCTACACCTTC
TRBJ2-2	few	NA	TRBV4-3	CASSRGGAGVNTGELFF	TGCGCCAGCAGCCGAGGTGGAGCCGGAGTAAACACCGGGGAGCTGTTTTTT
TRBJ2-5	many	TRBD1	TRBV29-1	CSARDSQETQYF	TGCAGCGCACGGGACAGTCAAGAGACCCAGTACTTC
TRBJ2-1	NA	TRBD2	TRBV20-1	CSARDRTSGSNEQFF	TGCAGTGCTAGAGATCGAACTAGCGGGAGTAATGAGCAGTTCTTC
TRBJ2-1	NA	TRBD2	TRBV12-3/TRBV12-4	CASGVGTSGRGGEQFF	TGTGCCAGCGGGGTTGGGACTAGCGGGAGAGGGGGTGAGCAGTTCTTC